Included here is one TCR beta chain sequence, with context. Antigen specificity is unknown. All TRB cDNA libraries came from 5' RACE performed with UMI labels. Reanalyzing the 5' RACE reads, TCRdb keeps one entry per CDR3 protein, without DNA. The table for this sample gives fewer than 90,000 distinct CDR3 sequences. These data come from a study of CXCR3-negative and CXCR3-positive naive CD8 T cells. The CDR3 runs to 16 residues. Germline V gene data show CDR1 as SSHAT and CDR2 as FNYEAQ (reference sequence). General observations from the study: Researchers report that CXCR3-positive naive cells carry more hydrophobic TRB CDR3s than CXCR3-negative naive cells.

The sample consisted of naive CXCR3+ CD8+ T cells from blood. Regarding subset: CD45RO-CCR7+CD27+CD95- naive CD8+ T cells expressing CXCR3 (TNR3+). This chain connects TRBV7-7 to TRBJ2-1; TCRdb's D call, TRBD2, is unchecked because there is no DNA. This clonotype was sampled from a human donor in good health. Some clones in this sample may be carry-over from other donors' samples. CDR3 sequence reads: CASSLEAGGSYNEQFF.